This TCR beta chain was sequenced during a study of post-analysis software for immune sequencing data. Study information: There were relapsing-remitting, secondary progressive and progressive-relapsing multiple sclerosis among the disease courses included. Study-wide results and limits: With F measure, samples from one preparation batch clustered together strongly. There was significantly lower normalized Chao1 diversity in multiple sclerosis patients than in controls. TRBV segments more frequent in patients than in controls numbered about 5 and included TRBV5-6, TRBV5-1 and TRBV20-1.

The CDR3 totals 16 residues. Per the germline V gene, CDR1 is MDHEN and CDR2 is SYDVKM. V lost 3 bases and J lost 0; bases outside the gene matches: 4. In this sample, this clonotype turned up a few times. The antigen remains unidentified. Carried by the TCR beta cDNA libraries were unique molecular identifiers. T cells numbering about 1 to 10 million gave rise to about 540,000 cDNA molecules. TCRdb re-analysed the PCR reads in MiXCR, keeping a single row per CDR3 protein. Of more than 450,000 distinct CDR3 sequences in the sample, roughly 34% are singletons; the top ten hold around 6.1%. Material: blood. This sequence originates from a girl under 18 with multiple sclerosis. The rearrangement joins TRBV28 to TRBJ2-3; 9 bases fit TRBD1. The CDR3 DNA reads as TGTGCCAGCAGTTTGGGACAGGGTTTTAGCACAGATACGCAGTATTTT. Its translation is CASSLGQGFSTDTQYF. Full variable domain (remainder filled in from reference TRBV28 and TRBJ2-3): DVKVTQSSRYLVKRTGEKVFLECVQDMDHENMFWYRQDPGLGLRLIYFSYDVKMKEKGDIPEGYSVSREKKERFSLILESASTNQTSMYLCASSLGQGFSTDTQYFGPGTRLTVL.